This TCR beta chain was identified in a study of early T cells in non-severe SARS-CoV-2 infection. General study findings and limits: Using VDJdb, the matching emphasized anti-spike CD8 responses while missing private and CD4 specificities.

Individual cDNA molecules received unique molecular identifiers during library preparation. TCRdb re-called the 5' RACE reads with MiXCR, one entry per CDR3 protein. This sample has approximately 48,000 distinct CDR3 sequences; about a tenth occur once, and the top ten carry 15%. This clonotype showed up many times. Its antigen is as yet unknown. Germline CDR1 reads KGHSH; CDR2 reads LQKENI. CDR3 size: 14 residues. Between the trimmed V and J ends, which lost 4 bases and 3 bases, there was a span of 12 bases. The TCR comes from an adult who was a healthcare worker with PCR-confirmed SARS-CoV-2 infection or an uninfected control (not recorded which). Input material: whole blood. This chain joins TRBV18 and TRBJ1-2, with a tentative D call TRBD1 (5 bases). The CDR3 spells CASSRQQDYYGYTF. As DNA, the CDR3 is TGTGCCAGCTCACGACAACAGGACTACTATGGCTACACCTTC.